One and the same sample provided the 23 T cell receptor beta chains below, sequenced in a study of T cells in Graves' hyperthyroidism and ophthalmopathy. It was RNA transcripts that yielded the amplified TCR beta CDR3 regions. The primer set for the first-round RT-PCR of the TCR CDR3 was HTBI. MiXCR, applied by TCRdb to the multiplex PCR reads, yields one record per CDR3 protein. The data contain about 520,000 distinct CDR3 sequences, around a quarter of them singletons. Sample: blood. The origin of the receptors is a woman under 40 with Graves' ophthalmopathy.

This clonotype showed up many times. The gene calls are TRBV28 and TRBJ1-3, with D unclear. V gave up 6 bases and J gave up 4 bases, with 10 bases separating them. The CDR3 is 13 amino acids. CDR1 is MDHEN and CDR2 is SYDVKM in the germline V gene. CDR3 residues: CASRPAGGNTIYF. Written as DNA, the CDR3 is TGTGCCAGCAGACCGGCGGGAGGAAACACCATATATTTT.

For this clonotype: It may be a read error: a sequence one base away is much more abundant. The chain joins TRBV12-3 or TRBV12-4 to TRBJ1-1; tentatively, D is TRBD1 (5 bases). V was pared by 4 bases and J by 5 bases, with 14 bases between. The CDR3 has 14 amino acids. The CDR3 spells CASSSRDGGTEAFF. CDR3 bases: TGTGCCAGCAGTTCCCGGGACGGGGGGACTGAAGCTTTCTTT.

Ten or more counts support this clonotype. One end of the junction varies from germline; a read error may be responsible. The chain combines TRBV29-1 with TRBJ1-2; D possibly corresponds to TRBD1 (5 bases). Germline V gene data show CDR1 as SQVTM and CDR2 as ANQGSEA. The CDR3 is 13 residues long. The CDR3, as DNA: TGCAGCGTTGGCGGACAAACTAACTATGACTACACCTTC. Translation gives CSVGGQTNYDYTF.

The chain links TRBV7-9 to TRBJ1-2; possible D gene TRBD1, 5 bases. The CDR3 sequence is 13 residues long. The germline CDR1 and CDR2 sequences are SEHNR and FQNEAQ (reference sequence). Between the trimmed V and J ends, which lost 5 bases and 5 bases, there was a span of 12 bases. CDR3 DNA sequence: TGTGCCAGCAGCCACTCGGCAGGGTATGGCTACACCTTC. Protein product: CASSHSAGYGYTF.

This clonotype was picked up many times. V gene TRBV7-8 combines with J gene TRBJ1-1; unclear D gene. Trimming stripped 5 bases from V and 2 bases from J, with 12 bases between. This CDR3 is built from 14 residues. CDR1 is SGHVS, CDR2 FQNEAQ, per germline. The CDR3 loop reads CASSGTRSNTEAFF. The CDR3 nucleotides read TGTGCCAGCAGCGGCACCCGGAGTAACACTGAAGCTTTCTTT.

The table lists this clonotype with many counts. The J gene is TRBJ2-4, the V gene TRBV6-1; D is ambiguous. Germline CDR1 is MNHNS and CDR2 is SASEGT. The CDR3 runs to 14 residues. V dropped 7 bases and J dropped 0 bases, with 10 bases sitting between them. The CDR3 protein is CASTSGPAKNIQYF. CDR3 in DNA: TGTGCCAGCACGTCGGGCCCAGCCAAAAACATTCAGTACTTC.

This clonotype was seen at least ten times. The J gene is TRBJ1-2, the V gene TRBV29-1, with D possibly matching TRBD1 (6 bases). Germline CDR1 SQVTM, CDR2 ANQGSEA. The CDR3 loop spans 12 amino acids. The V end lost 4 bases, the J end lost 4 bases, and 10 bases lay between the germline ends. The DNA of the CDR3 is TGCAGCGTTGGGACAGAACCCTATGGCTACACCTTC. It translates to CSVGTEPYGYTF.

The chain links TRBV12-3 or TRBV12-4 to TRBJ1-2; 9 nucleotides line up with TRBD1. This CDR3 contains 14 residues. After removal of 4 bases from V and 7 bases from J, the junction contained 7 bases not matched to a gene. The CDR3 region is CASSSAGTGLGYTF. The CDR3 coding sequence is TGTGCCAGCAGTTCGGCCGGGACAGGGCTTGGCTACACCTTC.

This clonotype appeared a few times. The chain combines TRBV12-3 or TRBV12-4 with TRBJ1-1; 7 bases fit TRBD1. Germline trimming cut 5 bases from V and 8 bases from J; bases unmatched to any gene: 11. The CDR3 is made up of 14 amino acids. The CDR3 nucleotides are TGTGCCAGCAGTCCCCGCCCAGGGGGGAACGAAGCTTTCTTT. This gives the protein CASSPRPGGNEAFF.

This clonotype was counted at least ten times. V gene TRBV20-1 combines with J gene TRBJ1-1; a possible D gene is TRBD1 (5 bases). Between the trimmed V and J ends, which lost 8 bases and 3 bases, there was a span of 19 bases. The V gene's germline CDR1 is DFQATT and CDR2 SNEGSKA (reference sequence). The CDR3 runs 14 residues. Here the CDR3 DNA reads TGCAGTTTAGGAGAGCGGGGGGTGGACACTGAAGCTTTCTTT. It codes for CSLGERGVDTEAFF.

The table lists this clonotype with many counts. This sequence joins TRBV7-9 and TRBJ2-5; 8 bases agree with TRBD2. Germline CDR1 reads SEHNR; CDR2 reads FQNEAQ (reference sequence). This CDR3 comprises 16 residues. J gave up 7 bases and V 4 bases, and 14 bases lay outside the gene matches. CDR3 DNA: TGTGCCAGCAGCTCCCCAGCGGGGGCTTCCTCGTGGACCCAGTACTTC. It is translated as CASSSPAGASSWTQYF.

This clonotype has at least ten counts. The DNA of the CDR3 is TGTGCCAGCAGTTTCCCTCCGACTACCTACGAGCAGTACTTC. It specifies CASSFPPTTYEQYF. V is TRBV12-3 or TRBV12-4 and J is TRBJ2-7, with TRBD2 as a possible D gene (5 bases). This CDR3 has 14 amino acids. Trimming left V 3 bases short and J 2 bases short, with 11 bases between.

In this sample, this clonotype turned up many times. V and J are TRBV12-3 or TRBV12-4 and TRBJ1-5; 8 nucleotides match TRBD1. The CDR3 is 17 residues long. V gave up 1 base and J gave up 3 bases; unmatched junction bases: 8. The chain's CDR3 is CASSLDNRGTVNQPQHF. Here the CDR3 DNA reads TGTGCCAGCAGTTTAGACAACAGGGGGACAGTCAATCAGCCCCAGCATTTT.

The table lists this clonotype with many counts. The V gene is TRBV12-3 or TRBV12-4, the J gene TRBJ2-1; unclear D gene. With 5 bases removed from V and 0 bases from J, the gap between germline ends came to 5 bases. The CDR3 spans 13 residues. The CDR3 loop reads CASSPNSYNEQFF. The CDR3 DNA is TGTGCCAGCAGTCCCAACTCCTACAATGAGCAGTTCTTC.

The chain links TRBV19 to TRBJ1-5; D perhaps matches TRBD1 (5 bases). Germline CDR1 and CDR2: LNHDA and SQIVND (reference sequence). The CDR3 is made up of 17 amino acids. V lost 3 bases and J 0 bases, leaving 15 bases between the germline ends. In DNA, the CDR3 is TGTGCCAGTAGTATTCTCCCCGGGGCCGTTAGCAATCAGCCCCAGCATTTT. Residues: CASSILPGAVSNQPQHF.

This clonotype was recorded many times. This chain joins TRBV11-2 and TRBJ1-2; 7 nucleotides line up with TRBD1. The CDR3 length is 15 residues. CDR1 SGHAT and CDR2 FQNNGV come from the germline V gene. J was trimmed by 6 bases and V by 4 bases; bases with no gene match: 11. Here the CDR3 reads CASSSPRQGRDGYTF. The CDR3 DNA is TGTGCCAGCAGCTCGCCTCGACAGGGCCGAGATGGCTACACCTTC.

The rearrangement links TRBV27 to TRBJ2-6, with D perhaps being TRBD1 or TRBD2 (5 bases each). The CDR3 has 14 amino acids. Germline V CDR1 and CDR2: MNHEY, SMNVEV (reference sequence). V lost 7 bases and J lost 0, with 7 bases in between. CDR3 DNA sequence: TGTGCCAGCATGAGGGGCTCTGGGGCCAACGTCCTGACTTTC. It is translated as CASMRGSGANVLTF.

Ten or more counts support this clonotype. The chain links TRBV14 to TRBJ2-7; D possibly corresponds to TRBD2 (5 bases). The CDR3 has 14 amino acids. The V end lost 0 bases, the J end lost 5 bases, and 11 bases lay between the germline ends. CDR1 is SGHDN and CDR2 is FVKESK in the germline V gene. CDR3 coding DNA: TGTGCCAGCAGCCAAGATCTTAACGGGGACGAGCAGTACTTC. Its translation: CASSQDLNGDEQYF.

This clonotype was seen at least ten times. A read error may explain this, as a much larger clone is one base away. V gene TRBV6-5 combines with J gene TRBJ1-1; D uncertain. The CDR3 totals 14 residues. The germline CDR1 and CDR2 sequences are MNHEY and SVGAGI. The chain's CDR3 is CTSSDSRHPTEAFF. The CDR3 bases are TGTACCAGCAGTGACTCCAGGCACCCCACTGAAGCTTTCTTT.

The genes are TRBV6-1 and TRBJ2-2; TRBD1 matches 9 bases. The ends lost 6 bases at V and 10 bases at J; junction bases unmatched: 12. Per germline, CDR1 MNHNS and CDR2 SASEGT. The CDR3 sequence is 15 residues long. The CDR3 coding sequence is TGTGCCAGCAGGGACCCGGGACAGGGTATCGTGGAGCTGTTTTTT. Amino acids: CASRDPGQGIVELFF.

This clonotype was recorded at least ten times. The chain is built from TRBV6-1 and TRBJ2-2; D may be TRBD1 (5 bases). Looked up from germline, CDR1 is MNHNS and CDR2 is SASEGT. V shed 6 bases and J shed 6 bases, with 14 bases lying between them. There are 14 residues in the CDR3. The CDR3 here is CASRKGRVPGELFF. The DNA for the CDR3 is TGTGCCAGCAGAAAAGGCAGGGTCCCCGGGGAGCTGTTTTTT.

This clonotype was seen many times. The chain carries TRBV4-1 and TRBJ1-1; D perhaps matches TRBD1 (5 bases). The germline V gene has CDR1 MGHRA and CDR2 YSYEKL. The CDR3 has 14 residues. The ends were cut back, 3 bases at V and 10 bases at J, with 18 bases in the middle. CDR3 DNA sequence: TGCGCCAGCAGCCAGGGGACCAGACAGTTTGCAGCTTTCTTT. Translating gives CASSQGTRQFAAFF.

Only a few counts were recorded for this clonotype. J is TRBJ1-3 and V is TRBV13, with D perhaps matching TRBD1 (5 bases). The CDR3 length is 13 residues. CDR1 is PRHDT and CDR2 is FYEKMQ in the germline V gene (reference sequence). V dropped 8 bases and J dropped 8 bases, with 16 bases sitting between them. The CDR3 nucleotides read TGTGCCAGCTCCACCCCCGGGGGACACACCATATATTTT. Translation gives CASSTPGGHTIYF.